Presented here are 21 T cell receptor beta chains from one specimen sequenced in a study of T-cell memory formation after mild COVID-19. MiXCR, applied by TCRdb to the 5' RACE reads, yields one record per CDR3 protein. Here the sample spans 350,000 to 450,000 distinct CDR3 sequences, about 15% being singletons. The source material was PBMCs or a T cell subset sorted from them (not recorded which). Receptors originate from a man younger than 35 who had mild COVID-19 (a few samples of this study predate the infection). Cell type and time point are not known.

The rearrangement links TRBV12-3 or TRBV12-4 to TRBJ1-4; D is uncertain. The CDR3 is 15 amino acids. V lost 5 bases and J lost 7, with 17 bases in between. Written as DNA, the CDR3 is TGTGCCAGCAGTCTATTGCCGGAGGCGGGTGAAAAACTGTTTTTT. It is translated as CASSLLPEAGEKLFF.

The V and J genes are TRBV29-1 and TRBJ1-1, with D unresolved. This CDR3 contains 10 residues. V was clipped by 7 bases and J by 4 bases, with 7 bases between them. Germline CDR1 reads SQVTM; CDR2 reads ANQGSEA. The CDR3 loop is CSEGGTEAFF. The CDR3, as DNA: TGCAGCGAGGGAGGCACTGAAGCTTTCTTT.

The J gene is TRBJ1-1, the V gene TRBV20-1; no definite D call. V lost 2 bases and J 3 bases, leaving 7 bases between the germline ends. The CDR3 runs to 12 residues. CDR1 is DFQATT, CDR2 SNEGSKA, per germline (reference sequence). Here the CDR3 reads CSARRTHTEAFF. For the CDR3, the DNA is TGCAGTGCTAGAAGGACGCACACTGAAGCTTTCTTT.

This clonotype has at least ten counts. The chain recombines TRBV27 with TRBJ2-7; 9 bases match TRBD2. The CDR3 has 15 amino acids. Germline lookup yields CDR1 MNHEY and CDR2 SMNVEV (reference sequence). V lost 3 bases to trimming and J lost 7 bases; unmatched junction nucleotides: 10. The CDR3 here is CASSFSLAGTREQYF. CDR3 nucleotide sequence: TGTGCCAGCAGTTTTAGCCTAGCGGGGACTCGGGAGCAGTACTTC.

This clonotype came up a few times. The V call is TRBV28, the J call TRBJ1-2; D gene uncertain. Germline V gene data show CDR1 as MDHEN and CDR2 as SYDVKM. V was shortened by 6 bases and J by 5 bases, with 10 bases between the two germline ends. The CDR3 length is 12 residues. The CDR3 DNA reads as TGTGCCAGCAGGGGGATGGAATATGGCTACACCTTC. Translated, it gives CASRGMEYGYTF.

This clonotype was picked up a small number of times. This chain joins TRBV6-5 and TRBJ1-5, with no clear D. Germline CDR1 reads MNHEY; CDR2 reads SVGAGI. V was cut by 6 bases and J by 7 bases, with 13 bases left in between. The CDR3 totals 13 residues. CDR3 bases: TGTGCCAGCAGCACCGGACTCCAGCAGCCCCAGCATTTT. Its protein product is CASSTGLQQPQHF.

This clonotype was found a few times. The chain joins TRBV2 to TRBJ2-7; the D is unclear. Germline V gene lookup returns CDR1 SNHLY and CDR2 FYNNEI. The CDR3 sequence is 13 residues long. With 1 base removed from V and 6 bases from J, the gap between germline ends came to 10 bases. CDR3 residues: CASSEEQMREQYV. For the CDR3, the DNA is TGTGCCAGCAGTGAAGAACAAATGCGCGAGCAGTACGTC.

The chain recombines TRBV6-5 with TRBJ1-2; D call uncertain. Trimming pared 0 bases from V and 8 bases from J, leaving 10 bases between. The germline V gene encodes CDR1 MNHEY and CDR2 SVGAGI. This CDR3 has 13 residues. DNA for the CDR3: TGTGCCAGCAGTTACTCAGGGTCGGAAGGCTACACCTTC. Amino acids: CASSYSGSEGYTF.

This clonotype showed up many times. This chain joins TRBV6-1 and TRBJ1-1; a possible D gene is TRBD1 (6 bases). Trimming left V 8 bases short and J 4 bases short, with 14 bases between. The CDR3 length is 13 residues. Germline lookup yields CDR1 MNHNS and CDR2 SASEGT. CDR3 DNA sequence: TGTGCCAGCGGCAACAGGGCGCTCACTGAAGCTTTCTTT. It specifies CASGNRALTEAFF.

The chain couples TRBV7-9 to TRBJ2-3, with D perhaps TRBD1 (5 bases). CDR1 and CDR2 from the germline V gene are SEHNR and FQNEAQ (reference sequence). The V end was cut by 4 bases, the J end by 6 bases, with 8 bases between. This CDR3 is built from 12 residues. The chain's CDR3 is CASSSRQDTQYF. CDR3 DNA: TGTGCCAGCAGCTCTCGACAGGATACGCAGTATTTT.

The chain links TRBV12-3 or TRBV12-4 to TRBJ2-1, with D uncertain. The CDR3 length is 13 residues. V was pared by 2 bases and J by 7 bases, with 9 bases between. For the CDR3, the DNA is TGTGCCAGCAGTTTAATGGTCCGGAATGAGCAGTTCTTC. This codes for CASSLMVRNEQFF.

This clonotype was seen at least ten times. The chain joins TRBV7-9 to TRBJ2-1; 12 bases fit TRBD1. The CDR3 totals 16 residues. Unmatched junction bases numbered 5, after V lost 4 bases and J lost 4 bases. Germline V gene lookup returns CDR1 SEHNR and CDR2 FQNEAQ (reference sequence). The CDR3 region is CASSSGQGAGYNEQFF. CDR3 DNA: TGTGCCAGCAGCTCGGGACAGGGGGCAGGATACAATGAGCAGTTCTTC.

The chain uses TRBV5-1 and TRBJ1-3; 7 bases line up with TRBD1. CDR1 and CDR2 (germline): SGHRS, YFSETQ. This CDR3 region has 16 residues. The V gene end was trimmed by 2 bases and the J gene end by 1 base; junction bases not matched to a gene: 6. CDR3 residues: CASSFDRAVSGNTIYF. The CDR3 bases are TGCGCCAGCAGCTTCGACAGGGCAGTTTCTGGAAACACCATATATTTT.

This clonotype was seen ten or more times. The chain couples TRBV12-3 or TRBV12-4 to TRBJ2-2; 9 nucleotides align to TRBD1. V lost 6 bases, J lost 5 bases, and 10 bases stayed unmatched. The CDR3 covers 16 residues. The CDR3 DNA reads as TGTGCCAGCAGCAGACAATTAGGACAGGGGACCGGGGAGCTGTTTTTT. Protein sequence: CASSRQLGQGTGELFF.

This clonotype came up a few times. This chain uses TRBV7-6 with TRBJ2-2, with 10 positions matching TRBD1. CDR1 and CDR2 from the germline V gene are SGHVS and FNYEAQ. The CDR3 runs 16 residues. The V and J ends lost 5 bases and 6 bases, in that order; junction bases with no gene match: 9. The CDR3 loop is CASSGPGQGLSGELFF. In DNA form, the CDR3 reads TGTGCCAGCAGCGGACCGGGACAGGGGCTTTCCGGGGAGCTGTTTTTT.

In its sample, this clonotype was seen a few times. J is TRBJ1-1 and V is TRBV15; D gene unclear. Trimming took 1 base from V and 7 from J, leaving 10 bases between them. Germline V gene sequence: CDR1 LNHNV, CDR2 YYDKDF (reference sequence). CDR3 size: 13 residues. Here the CDR3 DNA reads TGTGCCACCAGCAGAGTAGGAGTAGGTGAAGCTTTCTTT. Protein sequence: CATSRVGVGEAFF.

The chain combines TRBV5-4 with TRBJ2-2; perhaps TRBD1 as D (6 bases). This CDR3 contains 16 residues. V lost 4 bases, J lost 1 base, and 14 bases lay in between. Per germline, CDR1 SGHNT and CDR2 YYREEE (reference sequence). The CDR3 DNA reads as TGTGCCAGCAGCAAAGGACAGCTACAGAACACCGGGGAGCTGTTTTTT. Translation: CASSKGQLQNTGELFF.

The chain combines TRBV6-2 or TRBV6-3 with TRBJ1-1; D is undetermined. The CDR3 spans 13 residues. Per germline, CDR1 MNHEY and CDR2 SVGEGT. The V end was cut by 3 bases, the J end by 0 bases, with 5 bases between. The CDR3 protein is CASSYLMNTEAFF. The CDR3 DNA reads as TGTGCCAGCAGTTATTTAATGAACACTGAAGCTTTCTTT.

This chain links TRBV9 with TRBJ2-3; TRBD2 matches at 13 bases. The CDR3 is 19 residues long. Trimming at V came to 0 bases and at J to 0 bases, leaving 7 bases not matched to a gene. The germline gives CDR1 SGDLS, CDR2 YYNGEE. CDR3 bases: TGTGCCAGCAGCGTAGCTCGACTAGCGGGGGGACTTAGCACAGATACGCAGTATTTT. Translation: CASSVARLAGGLSTDTQYF.

This clonotype has only a few counts. This chain connects TRBV4-1 to TRBJ1-2, with TRBD1 identical over 12 bases. The J segment lost 7 bases and the V segment lost 4 bases, leaving 10 bases of the junction unmatched. The CDR3 is made up of 16 amino acids. Germline values: CDR1 MGHRA, CDR2 YSYEKL. CDR3 protein: CASSLPGTGGIFGYTF. Here the CDR3 DNA reads TGCGCCAGCAGCCTTCCCGGGACAGGGGGCATCTTTGGCTACACCTTC.

The chain carries TRBV4-1 and TRBJ2-5, with D uncertain. CDR1 and CDR2 from the germline V gene are MGHRA and YSYEKL. Trimming took off 0 bases at V and 1 base at J, with 9 bases between the two ends. The CDR3 is 15 residues long. The CDR3 protein is CASSQDLGLQETQYF. The CDR3 DNA sequence: TGCGCCAGCAGCCAAGACTTAGGGCTCCAAGAGACCCAGTACTTC.